This T cell receptor (beta chain) was sequenced for a study of OX40 agonist ivuxolimab in advanced cancers. The table came from immunoSEQ multiplex PCR; TCRdb's copy has only in-frame clones and leaves some out. The sample holds around 6,600 clones; about two thirds are singletons and the top ten take 55% to 70%. This CDR3 spans 16 amino acids. Trimming removed 4 bases at V and 4 bases at J, with 20 bases between. Germline V lookup: CDR1 SEHNR, CDR2 FQNEAQ (reference sequence). This TCR derives from an adult with an advanced solid tumor such as melanoma, head and neck, liver or kidney cancer. J is TRBJ2-7 and V is TRBV7-9; a possible D gene is TRBD2 (6 bases). Specimen: CD4+ or CD8+ T cells sorted from blood, collected in a trial of the OX40 agonist ivuxolimab. The CDR3 here is CASSSPIGAGGYEQYF. CDR3 coding DNA: TGTGCCAGCAGCTCCCCCATAGGCGCCGGGGGATACGAGCAGTACTTC. Full variable domain (rest looked up from reference TRBV7-9 and TRBJ2-7): DTGVSQNPRHKITKRGQNVTFRCDPISEHNRLYWYRQTLGQGPEFLTYFQNEAQLEKSRLLSDRFSAERPKGSFSTLEIQRTEQGDSAMYLCASSSPIGAGGYEQYFGPGTRLTVT.